This T cell receptor beta chain was retrieved from a study of cytomegalovirus exposure and HLA in healthy donors. Germline V gene sequence: CDR1 LGHNT, CDR2 FRNRAP. This CDR3 spans 14 amino acids. Deletions cut 5 bases from V and 1 base from J, with 11 bases between. Broader study findings: Indistinguishability led to the exclusion of some V segments, TRBV6-2 and TRBV6-3 included. In a later analysis, an Asian-associated ancestry cluster reportedly showed fewer N-insertions than the 666-donor mean.

The PCR made use of 60 Vbeta and 13 Jbeta primers. Here immunoSEQ multiplex PCR was the method, and the copy in TCRdb shows in-frame clones only, minus some. The sample has fewer than 250,000 clones; approximately 78% are singletons. About this clone itself: Antigen unknown.

The TCR sequence derives from a man in his thirties or forties in good health and CMV-seronegative. The V gene is TRBV12-5, the J gene TRBJ2-5; possibly TRBD2 for D (6 bases). Specimen: PBMCs. The CDR3 region has the DNA TGTGCTAGTGGTAGAGGGACTTTCCAAGAGACCCAGTACTTC. This translates into CASGRGTFQETQYF.